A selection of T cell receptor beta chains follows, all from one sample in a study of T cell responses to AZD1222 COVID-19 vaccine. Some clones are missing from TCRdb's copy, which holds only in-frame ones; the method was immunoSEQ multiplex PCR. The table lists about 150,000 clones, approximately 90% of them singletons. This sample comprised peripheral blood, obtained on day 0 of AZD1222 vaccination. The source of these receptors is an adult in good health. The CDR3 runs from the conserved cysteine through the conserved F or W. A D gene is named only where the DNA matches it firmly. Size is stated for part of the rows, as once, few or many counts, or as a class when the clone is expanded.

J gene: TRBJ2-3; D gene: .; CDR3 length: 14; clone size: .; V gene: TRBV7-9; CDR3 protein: CASSPSASTDTQYF; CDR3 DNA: TGTGCCAGCAGCCCCTCCGCAAGTACAGATACGCAGTATTTT
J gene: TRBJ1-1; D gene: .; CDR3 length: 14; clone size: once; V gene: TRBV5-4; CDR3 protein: CASSFEGGDTEAFF; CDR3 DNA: TGTGCCAGCAGCTTTGAAGGGGGGGACACTGAAGCTTTCTTT
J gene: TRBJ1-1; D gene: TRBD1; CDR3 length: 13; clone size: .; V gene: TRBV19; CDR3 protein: CATRTGGFTEAFF; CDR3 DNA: TGTGCCACACGGACAGGGGGCTTCACTGAAGCTTTCTTT
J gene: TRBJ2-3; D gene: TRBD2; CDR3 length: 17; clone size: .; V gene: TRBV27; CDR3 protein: CASSLRDSGRRTDTQYF; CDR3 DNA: TGTGCCAGCAGTTTAAGGGATAGCGGGCGCCGCACAGATACGCAGTATTTT
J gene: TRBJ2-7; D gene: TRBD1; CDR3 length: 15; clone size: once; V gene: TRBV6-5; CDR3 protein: CASSYSGTGANEQYF; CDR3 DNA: TGTGCCAGCAGTTACTCCGGGACAGGGGCGAACGAGCAGTACTTC
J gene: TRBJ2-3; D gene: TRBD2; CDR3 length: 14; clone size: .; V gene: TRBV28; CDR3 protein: CASSFSGGADTQYF; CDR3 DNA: TGTGCCAGCAGTTTCAGCGGGGGGGCAGATACGCAGTATTTT
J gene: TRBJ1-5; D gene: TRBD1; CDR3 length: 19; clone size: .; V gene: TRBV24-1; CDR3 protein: CATSDLFRQGENSNQPQHF; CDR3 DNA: TGTGCCACCAGTGATTTGTTCAGGCAGGGGGAGAATAGCAATCAGCCCCAGCATTTT
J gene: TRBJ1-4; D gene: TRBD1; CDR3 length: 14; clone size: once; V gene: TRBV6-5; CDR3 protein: CASTQRPGGEKLFF; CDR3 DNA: TGTGCCAGCACCCAGAGGCCAGGGGGAGAAAAACTGTTTTTT
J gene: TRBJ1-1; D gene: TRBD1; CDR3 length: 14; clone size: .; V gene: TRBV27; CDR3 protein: CASSLRQGDTEAFF; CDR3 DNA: TGTGCCAGCAGTTTAAGGCAGGGGGACACTGAAGCTTTCTTT
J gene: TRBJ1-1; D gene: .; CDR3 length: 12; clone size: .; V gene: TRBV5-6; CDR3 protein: CARFRNGSEAFF; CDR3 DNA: TGTGCCAGGTTTAGAAATGGTTCTGAAGCTTTCTTT
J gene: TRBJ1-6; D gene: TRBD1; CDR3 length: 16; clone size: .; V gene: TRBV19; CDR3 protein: CASSILPGQGASPLHF; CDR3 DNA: TGTGCCAGTAGTATTCTTCCAGGACAGGGGGCCTCACCCCTCCACTTT
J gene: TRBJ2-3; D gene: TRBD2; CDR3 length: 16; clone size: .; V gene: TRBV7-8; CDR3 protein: CASSLVTSGGANTQYF; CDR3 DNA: TGTGCCAGCAGCTTAGTTACTAGCGGGGGGGCAAATACGCAGTATTTT
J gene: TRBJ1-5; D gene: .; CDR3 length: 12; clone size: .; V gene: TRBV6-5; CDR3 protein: CASSYSNSLWHF; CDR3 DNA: TGTGCCAGCAGTTACTCGAATTCTCTGTGGCATTTT
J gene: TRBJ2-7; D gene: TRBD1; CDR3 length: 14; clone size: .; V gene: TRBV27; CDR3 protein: CASSLSRGHYEQYF; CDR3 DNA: TGTGCCAGCAGTTTAAGCAGGGGGCATTACGAGCAGTACTTC
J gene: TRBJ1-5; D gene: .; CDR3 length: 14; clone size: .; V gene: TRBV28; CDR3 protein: CASSPGGNTQPQHF; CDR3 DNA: TGTGCCAGCAGTCCAGGAGGGAATACTCAGCCCCAGCATTTT
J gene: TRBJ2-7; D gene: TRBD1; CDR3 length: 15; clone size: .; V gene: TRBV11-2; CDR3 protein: CASSPGTGPSYEQYF; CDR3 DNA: TGTGCCAGCAGCCCAGGGACAGGGCCCTCCTACGAGCAGTACTTC
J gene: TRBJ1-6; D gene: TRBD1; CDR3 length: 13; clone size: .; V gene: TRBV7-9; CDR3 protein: CAGRQGNNSPLHF; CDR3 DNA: TGTGCCGGGAGACAGGGGAATAATTCACCCCTCCACTTT
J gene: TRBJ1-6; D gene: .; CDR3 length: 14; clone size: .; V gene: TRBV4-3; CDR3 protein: CASSSSGVGSPLHF; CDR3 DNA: TGCGCCAGCTCAAGTTCGGGGGTAGGCTCACCCCTCCACTTT
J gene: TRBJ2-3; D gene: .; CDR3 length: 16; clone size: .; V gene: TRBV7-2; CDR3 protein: CASSSIGGTSTDTQYF; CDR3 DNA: TGTGCCAGCAGCTCCATCGGCGGAACTAGCACAGATACGCAGTATTTT
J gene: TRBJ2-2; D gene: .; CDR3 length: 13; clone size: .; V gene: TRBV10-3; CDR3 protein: CAITPKESGELFF; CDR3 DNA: TGTGCCATCACCCCGAAGGAGTCCGGGGAGCTGTTTTTT
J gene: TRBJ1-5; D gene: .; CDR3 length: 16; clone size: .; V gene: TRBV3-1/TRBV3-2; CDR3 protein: CASSQEPGGGNQPQHF; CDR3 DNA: TGTGCCAGCAGCCAAGAACCGGGCGGTGGCAATCAGCCCCAGCATTTT
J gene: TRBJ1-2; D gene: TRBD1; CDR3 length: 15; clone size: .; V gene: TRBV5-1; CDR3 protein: CASSLTWTGGLGYTF; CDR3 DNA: TGCGCCAGCAGCTTGACTTGGACAGGGGGGCTTGGCTACACCTTC
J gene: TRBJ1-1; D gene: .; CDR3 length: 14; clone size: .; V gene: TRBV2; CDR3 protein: CASSERQGGTEAFF; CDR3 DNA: TGTGCCAGCAGTGAGAGGCAGGGTGGAACTGAAGCTTTCTTT
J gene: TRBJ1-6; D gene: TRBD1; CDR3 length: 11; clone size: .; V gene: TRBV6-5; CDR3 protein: CASWAGGPLHF; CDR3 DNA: TGTGCCAGCTGGGCAGGGGGCCCCCTCCACTTT
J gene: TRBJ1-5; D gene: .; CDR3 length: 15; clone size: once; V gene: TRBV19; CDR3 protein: CASSKAATSNQPQHF; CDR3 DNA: TGTGCCAGTAGTAAAGCGGCGACTAGCAATCAGCCCCAGCATTTT
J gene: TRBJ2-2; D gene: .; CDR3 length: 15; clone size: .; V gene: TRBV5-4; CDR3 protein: CASRGAGSNTGELFF; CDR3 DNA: TGTGCCAGCAGGGGAGCGGGTTCGAACACCGGGGAGCTGTTTTTT
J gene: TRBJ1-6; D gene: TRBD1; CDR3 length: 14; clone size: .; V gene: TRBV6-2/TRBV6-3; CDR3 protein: CASSYSTGFSPLHF; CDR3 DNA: TGTGCCAGCAGTTACTCGACAGGGTTTTCACCCCTCCACTTT
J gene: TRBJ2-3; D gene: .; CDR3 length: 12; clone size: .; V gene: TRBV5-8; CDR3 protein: CASSLMTDTQYF; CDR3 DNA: TGTGCCAGCAGCTTGATGACGGATACGCAGTATTTT
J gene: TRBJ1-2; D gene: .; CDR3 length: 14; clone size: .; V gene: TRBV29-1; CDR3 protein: CSVEGGDTTYGYTF; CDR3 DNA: TGCAGCGTTGAGGGTGGGGACACCACCTATGGCTACACCTTC
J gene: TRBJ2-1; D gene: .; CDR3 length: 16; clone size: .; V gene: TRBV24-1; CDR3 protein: CATSDSTGESYNEQFF; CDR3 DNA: TGTGCCACCAGTGATTCGACAGGAGAATCCTACAATGAGCAGTTCTTC
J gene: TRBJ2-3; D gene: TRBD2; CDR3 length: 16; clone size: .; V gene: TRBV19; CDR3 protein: CASSGLAGLSTDTQYF; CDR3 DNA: TGTGCCAGTAGTGGGCTAGCGGGACTTAGCACAGATACGCAGTATTTT
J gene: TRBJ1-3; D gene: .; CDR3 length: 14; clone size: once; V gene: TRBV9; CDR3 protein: CASSPDSSGNTIYF; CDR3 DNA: TGTGCCAGCAGCCCAGACAGCTCTGGAAACACCATATATTTT
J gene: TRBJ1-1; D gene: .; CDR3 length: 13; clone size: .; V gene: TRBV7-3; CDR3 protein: CASSVNMNTEAFF; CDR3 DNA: TGTGCCAGCAGCGTCAATATGAACACTGAAGCTTTCTTT
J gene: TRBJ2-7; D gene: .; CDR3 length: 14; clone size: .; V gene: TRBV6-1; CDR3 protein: CASSEVGSRYEQYF; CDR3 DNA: TGTGCCAGCAGTGAAGTCGGGTCCCGATACGAGCAGTACTTC
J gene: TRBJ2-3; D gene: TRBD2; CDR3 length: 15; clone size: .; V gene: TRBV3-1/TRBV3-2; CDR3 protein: CASSPGGIAADTQYF; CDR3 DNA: TGTGCCAGCAGCCCGGGGGGAATAGCGGCCGATACGCAGTATTTT
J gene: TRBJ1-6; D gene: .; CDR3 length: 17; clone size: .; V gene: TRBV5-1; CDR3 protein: CASSLDGGRSYNSPLHF; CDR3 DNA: TGCGCCAGCAGCTTGGATGGGGGCAGGTCCTATAATTCACCCCTCCACTTT
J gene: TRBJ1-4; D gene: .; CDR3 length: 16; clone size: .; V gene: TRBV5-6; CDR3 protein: CASSSWGGAPNEKLFF; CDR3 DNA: TGTGCCAGCAGCTCGTGGGGGGGCGCGCCTAATGAAAAACTGTTTTTT
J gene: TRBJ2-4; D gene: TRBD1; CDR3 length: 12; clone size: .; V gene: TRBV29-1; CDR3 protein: CSVDGTGSIQYF; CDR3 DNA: TGCAGCGTTGATGGGACAGGGAGTATTCAGTACTTC
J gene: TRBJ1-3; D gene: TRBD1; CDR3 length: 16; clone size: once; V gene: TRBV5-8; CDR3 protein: CASSKGQTNSGNTIYF; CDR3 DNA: TGTGCCAGCAGCAAGGGACAGACAAACTCTGGAAACACCATATATTTT
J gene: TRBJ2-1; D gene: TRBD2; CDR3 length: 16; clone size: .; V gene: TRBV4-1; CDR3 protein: CASSQRLAGRLNEQFF; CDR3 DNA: TGCGCCAGCAGCCAACGTCTAGCGGGACGGCTCAATGAGCAGTTCTTC
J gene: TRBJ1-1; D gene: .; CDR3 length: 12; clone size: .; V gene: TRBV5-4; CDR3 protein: CASSPNRDQAFF; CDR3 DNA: TGTGCCAGCAGCCCCAACAGGGACCAAGCTTTCTTT